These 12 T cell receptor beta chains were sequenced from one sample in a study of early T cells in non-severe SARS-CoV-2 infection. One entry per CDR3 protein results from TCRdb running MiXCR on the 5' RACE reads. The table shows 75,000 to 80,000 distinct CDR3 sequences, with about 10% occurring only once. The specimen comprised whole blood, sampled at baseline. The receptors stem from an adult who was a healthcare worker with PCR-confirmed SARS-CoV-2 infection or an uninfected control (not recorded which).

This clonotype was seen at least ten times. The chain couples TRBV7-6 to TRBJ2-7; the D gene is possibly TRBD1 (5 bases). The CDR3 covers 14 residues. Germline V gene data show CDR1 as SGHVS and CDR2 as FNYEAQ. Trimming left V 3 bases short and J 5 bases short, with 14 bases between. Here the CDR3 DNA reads TGTGCCAGCAGCTTGTTTCCAGGGAACGACGAGCAGTACTTC. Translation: CASSLFPGNDEQYF.

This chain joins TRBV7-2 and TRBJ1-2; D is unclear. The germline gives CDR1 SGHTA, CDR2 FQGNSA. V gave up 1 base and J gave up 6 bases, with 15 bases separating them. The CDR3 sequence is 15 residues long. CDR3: CASSLDLGSSDGYTF. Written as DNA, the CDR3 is TGTGCCAGCAGCTTAGATCTAGGTTCTTCGGATGGCTACACCTTC. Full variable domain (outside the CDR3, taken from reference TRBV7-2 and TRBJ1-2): GAGVSQSPSNKVTEKGKDVELRCDPISGHTALYWYRQSLGQGLEFLIYFQGNSAPDKSGLPSDRFSAERTGGSVSTLTIQRTQQEDSAVYLCASSLDLGSSDGYTFGSGTRLTVV.

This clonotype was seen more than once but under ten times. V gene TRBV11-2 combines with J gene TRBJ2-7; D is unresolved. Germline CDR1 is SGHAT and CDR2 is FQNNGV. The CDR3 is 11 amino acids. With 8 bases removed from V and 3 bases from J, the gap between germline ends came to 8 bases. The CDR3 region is CASGRHYEQYF. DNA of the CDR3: TGTGCCAGCGGACGGCACTACGAGCAGTACTTC. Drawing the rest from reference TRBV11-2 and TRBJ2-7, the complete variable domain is EAGVAQSPRYKIIEKRQSVAFWCNPISGHATLYWYQQILGQGPKLLIQFQNNGVVDDSQLPKDRFSAERLKGVDSTLKIQPAKLEDSAVYLCASGRHYEQYFGPGTRLTVT.

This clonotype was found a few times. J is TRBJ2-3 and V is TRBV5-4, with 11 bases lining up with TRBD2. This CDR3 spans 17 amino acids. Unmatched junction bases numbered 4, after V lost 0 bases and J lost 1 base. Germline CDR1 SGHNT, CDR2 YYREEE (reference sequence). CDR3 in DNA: TGTGCCAGCAGCTTGGGGGGGACTAGCGGTCGCACAGATACGCAGTATTTT. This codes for CASSLGGTSGRTDTQYF.

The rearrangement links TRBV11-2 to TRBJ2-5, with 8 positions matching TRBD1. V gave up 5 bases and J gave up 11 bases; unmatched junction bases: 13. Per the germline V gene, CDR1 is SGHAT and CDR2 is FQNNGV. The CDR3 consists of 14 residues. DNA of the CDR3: TGTGCCAGCAGCCGAGAATCCAGGGGGCTCAGTCAGTACTTC. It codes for CASSRESRGLSQYF.

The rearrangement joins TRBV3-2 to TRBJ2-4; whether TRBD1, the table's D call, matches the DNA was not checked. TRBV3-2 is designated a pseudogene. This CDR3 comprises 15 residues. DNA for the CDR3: TGTGCCAGCAGCCCCCCCCTTGGGAAAGATGACATTCAGTACTTC. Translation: CASSPPLGKDDIQYF.

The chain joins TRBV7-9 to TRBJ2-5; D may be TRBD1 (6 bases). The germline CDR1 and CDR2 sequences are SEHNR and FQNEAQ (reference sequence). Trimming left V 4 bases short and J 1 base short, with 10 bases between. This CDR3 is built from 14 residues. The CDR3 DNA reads TGTGCCAGCAGCTCAACAGGGCCCCAAGAGACCCAGTACTTC. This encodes CASSSTGPQETQYF.

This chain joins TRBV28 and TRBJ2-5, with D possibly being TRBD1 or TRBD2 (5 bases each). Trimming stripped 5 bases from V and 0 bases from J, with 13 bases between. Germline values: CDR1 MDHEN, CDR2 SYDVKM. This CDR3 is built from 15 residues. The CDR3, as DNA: TGTGCCAGCAGTGGTATAGAGGGGTACCAAGAGACCCAGTACTTC. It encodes CASSGIEGYQETQYF.

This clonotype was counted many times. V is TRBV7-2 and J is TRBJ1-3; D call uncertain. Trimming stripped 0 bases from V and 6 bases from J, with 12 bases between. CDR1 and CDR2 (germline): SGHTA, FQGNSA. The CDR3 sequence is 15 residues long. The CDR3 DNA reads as TGTGCCAGCAGCTTAGCAGCAGGACTACAAAACACCATATATTTT. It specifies CASSLAAGLQNTIYF. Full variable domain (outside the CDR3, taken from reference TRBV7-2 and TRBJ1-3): GAGVSQSPSNKVTEKGKDVELRCDPISGHTALYWYRQSLGQGLEFLIYFQGNSAPDKSGLPSDRFSAERTGGSVSTLTIQRTQQEDSAVYLCASSLAAGLQNTIYFGEGSWLTVV.

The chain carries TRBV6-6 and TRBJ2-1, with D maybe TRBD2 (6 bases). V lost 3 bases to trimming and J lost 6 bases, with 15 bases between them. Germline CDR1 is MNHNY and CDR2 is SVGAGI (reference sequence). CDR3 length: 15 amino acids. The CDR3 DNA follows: TGTGCCAGCAGTTATTTACGGGAGAACCTCAATGAGCAGTTCTTC. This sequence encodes CASSYLRENLNEQFF.

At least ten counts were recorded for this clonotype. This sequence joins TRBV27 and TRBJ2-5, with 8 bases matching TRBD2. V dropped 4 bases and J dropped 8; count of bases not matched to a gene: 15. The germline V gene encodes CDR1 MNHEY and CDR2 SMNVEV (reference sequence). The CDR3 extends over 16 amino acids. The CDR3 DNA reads TGTGCCAGCAGTTGGACTAGCTTTGGGGCCCCCATTACCCAGTACTTC. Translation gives CASSWTSFGAPITQYF.

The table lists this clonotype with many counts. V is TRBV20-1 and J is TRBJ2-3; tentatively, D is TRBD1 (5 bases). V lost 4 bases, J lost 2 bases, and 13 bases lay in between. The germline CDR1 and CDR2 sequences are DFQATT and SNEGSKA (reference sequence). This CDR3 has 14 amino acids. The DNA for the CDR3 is TGCAGTGCTAAGACCCCAGGGTCCACAGATACGCAGTATTTT. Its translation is CSAKTPGSTDTQYF.